Below, 20 T cell receptor beta chains from the same sample are listed, as sequenced in a study of blood T cell repertoires in COVID-19. Only in-frame clones appear in the TCRdb table, and some are missing; sequencing was by immunoSEQ multiplex PCR. The sample lists about 210,000 clones; approximately 90% were seen once. The sequencing input was PBMCs or T cells enriched from blood (not recorded which). The receptors were gathered from a man aged 30 to 45 who had recovered from COVID-19.

The chain has TRBV10-3 and TRBJ2-3; 9 nucleotides agree with TRBD2. CDR1 is ENHRY, CDR2 SYGVKD, per germline. Trimming took 4 bases from V and 3 from J; bases not matched to a gene: 11. The CDR3 is 17 residues long. In DNA, the CDR3 is TGTGCCATCAGTGGGAAGGAAGCGGGAGGCGGGACAGATACGCAGTATTTT. Its protein is CAISGKEAGGGTDTQYF.

This clone has only one observation. The rearrangement uses TRBV9 and TRBJ1-2; the D gene is possibly TRBD1 (6 bases). V shed 4 bases and J shed 5 bases, with 18 bases lying between them. CDR1 and CDR2 (germline): SGDLS, YYNGEE. This CDR3 contains 15 residues. The CDR3 DNA sequence: TGTGCCAGCAGCCCTAACCCGGACAGTACGTATGGCTACACCTTC. It translates to CASSPNPDSTYGYTF. The full variable domain, its missing parts supplied by reference TRBV9 and TRBJ1-2, is DSGVTQTPKHLITATGQRVTLRCSPRSGDLSVYWYQQSLDQGLQFLIQYYNGEERAKGNILERFSAQQFPDLHSELNLSSLELGDSALYFCASSPNPDSTYGYTFGSGTRLTVV.

This chain links TRBV4-1 with TRBJ2-3, with 10 bases that match TRBD2. Trimming at V came to 2 bases and at J to 1 base, leaving 3 bases not matched to a gene. This CDR3 is 16 amino acids long. Looked up from germline, CDR1 is MGHRA and CDR2 is YSYEKL. DNA for the CDR3: TGCGCCAGCAGCCAACTTCTAGCGGGGGGCACAGATACGCAGTATTTT. It translates to CASSQLLAGGTDTQYF.

This chain links TRBV6-1 with TRBJ1-5; TRBD1 is a possible D gene (6 bases). This CDR3 contains 13 residues. The ends were cut back, 0 bases at V and 6 bases at J, with 6 bases in the middle. CDR1 MNHNS and CDR2 SASEGT come from the germline V gene. The CDR3 protein is CASSEATGQPQHF. CDR3 nucleotide sequence: TGTGCCAGCAGTGAAGCGACAGGTCAGCCCCAGCATTTT.

The genes are TRBV5-5 and TRBJ2-7, with TRBD1 matching 9 bases. The ends lost 0 bases at V and 2 bases at J; junction bases unmatched: 12. The CDR3 contains 18 residues. CDR1 and CDR2 (germline): SGHKS, YYEKEE (reference sequence). The CDR3: CASSLVGTGFSSPYEQYF. The CDR3 DNA sequence: TGTGCCAGCAGCTTGGTTGGGACAGGGTTTTCCTCACCCTACGAGCAGTACTTC.

The V gene is TRBV7-2, the J gene TRBJ2-1; unclear D gene. The CDR3 runs to 14 residues. With 1 base removed from V and 8 bases from J, the gap between germline ends came to 12 bases. The germline gives CDR1 SGHTA, CDR2 FQGNSA. CDR3 coding DNA: TGTGCCAGCAGCTTAGTTGGGCCTACCGATGAGCAGTTCTTC. Residues: CASSLVGPTDEQFF.

V is TRBV11-3 and J is TRBJ1-1; 8 bases line up with TRBD1. Germline V gene data show CDR1 as SGHNT and CDR2 as YENEEA. This CDR3 is built from 15 residues. The V segment lost 3 bases and the J segment 2 bases; nucleotides outside the gene matches: 5. The CDR3 is CASSFGQGANTEAFF. Written as DNA, the CDR3 is TGTGCCAGCAGCTTTGGGCAGGGGGCAAACACTGAAGCTTTCTTT.

The V and J genes are TRBV5-1 and TRBJ2-7, with 7 bases matching TRBD1. Germline values: CDR1 SGHRS, CDR2 YFSETQ. The CDR3 has 14 amino acids. V lost 1 base, J lost 3 bases, and 4 bases stayed unmatched. CDR3 residues: CASSLFRQGYEQYF. The DNA for the CDR3 is TGCGCCAGCAGCTTGTTTAGACAGGGCTACGAGCAGTACTTC.

In its sample, this clone was seen a few times. The chain combines TRBV28 with TRBJ1-3, with D perhaps TRBD1 (5 bases). V was trimmed by 5 bases and J by 0 bases, leaving 20 bases between them. The CDR3 length is 18 residues. Germline CDR1 MDHEN, CDR2 SYDVKM. The CDR3 reads CASSNLSALRDSGNTIYF. The CDR3 bases are TGTGCCAGCAGTAACCTTTCGGCCCTCAGGGACTCTGGAAACACCATATATTTT.

The rearrangement joins TRBV5-1 to TRBJ2-7; possibly TRBD2 for D (5 bases). Germline CDR1 and CDR2: SGHRS and YFSETQ. V lost 7 bases to trimming and J lost 3 bases, with 14 bases between them. This CDR3 region has 13 residues. For the CDR3, the DNA is TGCGCCAGCGCGGACTCAACTCACTACGAGCAGTACTTC. This gives the protein CASADSTHYEQYF.

The chain combines TRBV7-8 with TRBJ1-5, with 10 bases fitting TRBD1. CDR3 length: 19 amino acids. The V gene's germline CDR1 is SGHVS and CDR2 FQNEAQ. J lost 0 bases, V lost 2 bases, and 10 bases had no gene match. The CDR3 sequence is CASSLISGQGVHSNQPQHF. CDR3 DNA sequence: TGTGCCAGCAGCTTAATCTCTGGACAGGGGGTCCATAGCAATCAGCCCCAGCATTTT.

The V gene is TRBV2, the J gene TRBJ1-1; D is unresolved. This CDR3 has 12 residues. CDR1 SNHLY and CDR2 FYNNEI come from the germline V gene. V was pared by 3 bases and J by 11 bases, with 13 bases between. This CDR3 reads CASSDRSGGAFF. CDR3 nucleotide sequence: TGTGCCAGCAGTGACAGGTCTGGAGGGGCTTTCTTT. Full variable domain (rest looked up from reference TRBV2 and TRBJ1-1): EPEVTQTPSHQVTQMGQEVILRCVPISNHLYFYWYRQILGQKVEFLVSFYNNEISEKSEIFDDQFSVERPDGSNFTLKIRSTKLEDSAMYFCASSDRSGGAFFGQGTRLTVV.

The rearrangement joins TRBV2 to TRBJ1-2, with TRBD1 matching 7 bases. The J segment lost 2 bases and the V segment lost 3 bases, leaving 6 bases of the junction unmatched. Germline CDR1 and CDR2: SNHLY and FYNNEI. This CDR3 region has 15 residues. CDR3 in DNA: TGTGCCAGCAGTGAGGGGGACAGTAGGAACTATGGCTACACCTTC. It translates to CASSEGDSRNYGYTF.

V is TRBV6-5 and J is TRBJ1-1, with 8 bases matching TRBD1. V shed 5 bases, J shed 2 bases, and the junction held 7 bases outside the gene matches. From germline, CDR1 is MNHEY and CDR2 SVGAGI. The CDR3 has 15 residues. CDR3 sequence: CASSPQGALNTEAFF. CDR3 DNA: TGTGCCAGCAGTCCCCAGGGGGCCCTTAACACTGAAGCTTTCTTT.

The chain carries TRBV7-8 and TRBJ2-7, with D perhaps matching TRBD2 (6 bases). The CDR3 has 15 residues. In germline, CDR1 is SGHVS, CDR2 FQNEAQ. The V end lost 1 base, the J end lost 0 bases, and 10 bases lay between the germline ends. CDR3 protein: CASSLGGVSSYEQYF. CDR3 coding DNA: TGTGCCAGCAGCTTAGGGGGGGTTAGCTCCTACGAGCAGTACTTC.

The V call is TRBV28, the J call TRBJ1-2; 9 bases fit TRBD1. Germline lookup yields CDR1 MDHEN and CDR2 SYDVKM. V shed 6 bases and J 5 bases; nucleotides not matched to a gene: 7. The CDR3 sequence is 14 residues long. The CDR3 protein is CASSLEGTGYGYTF. The CDR3 bases are TGTGCCAGCAGCCTAGAAGGGACAGGGTATGGCTACACCTTC.

This sequence joins TRBV2 and TRBJ2-7, with TRBD1 identical over 9 bases. Germline V lookup: CDR1 SNHLY, CDR2 FYNNEI. V was pared by 6 bases and J by 6 bases, with 6 bases of the junction left unmatched. This CDR3 is built from 13 residues. The CDR3 sequence is CASRGDRVGEQYF. The CDR3 DNA reads TGTGCCAGCAGAGGGGACAGGGTGGGCGAGCAGTACTTC.

In its sample, this clone was seen a few times. The chain uses TRBV29-1 and TRBJ1-1, with D possibly TRBD1 on 5 matching bases. V gave up 5 bases and J gave up 4 bases, with 11 bases separating them. The germline V gene encodes CDR1 SQVTM and CDR2 ANQGSEA. The CDR3 runs 12 residues. The CDR3 reads CSVRGISTEAFF. The CDR3 bases are TGCAGCGTTCGGGGGATTAGCACTGAAGCTTTCTTT.

The V and J genes are TRBV5-4 and TRBJ2-2; TRBD1 matches at 7 bases. Looked up from germline, CDR1 is SGHNT and CDR2 is YYREEE (reference sequence). The CDR3 covers 19 residues. J was trimmed by 6 bases and V by 4 bases; bases with no gene match: 21. The CDR3 coding sequence is TGTGCCAGCAGCGTAGACCGAAGGAGGACAGGAAGACCACCCGGGGAGCTGTTTTTT. This sequence encodes CASSVDRRRTGRPPGELFF.

J is TRBJ2-1 and V is TRBV19, with 10 bases fitting TRBD2. Germline V gives CDR1 LNHDA, CDR2 SQIVND (reference sequence). The CDR3 consists of 16 residues. V was clipped by 0 bases and J by 8 bases; unmatched bases: 7. CDR3 DNA sequence: TGTGCCAGTAGTATAGATTCGTCTAGCGGGGGCGATGAGCAGTTCTTC. Protein product: CASSIDSSSGGDEQFF.